This TCR beta chain originates from a study of cytomegalovirus exposure and HLA in healthy donors. Study-level findings and limits: Under in vitro conditions, a few CMV-associated chains were confirmed as specific for CMV antigens. Some V segments, TRBV6-2 and TRBV6-3 among them, were indistinguishable and were therefore excluded.

V was shortened by 5 bases and J by 8 bases, with 16 bases between the two germline ends. This CDR3 contains 14 residues. Germline V gene sequence: CDR1 MNHEY, CDR2 SVGAGI. A multiplex PCR was run with 60 Vbeta primers and 13 Jbeta primers. TCRdb's copy holds only in-frame clones and misses some; the assay was immunoSEQ multiplex PCR. The sample includes about 240,000 clones, roughly four fifths of them seen just once. As concerns this clone: Its antigen is not known.

Material: PBMCs. The chain links TRBV6-5 to TRBJ2-1, with a possible D match to TRBD2 (6 bases). The receptor's source is a woman aged 55-69 years in good health and CMV-seropositive. In nucleotides, the CDR3 is TGTGCCAGCAGTACTACTAGCATCCGCGATGAGCAGTTCTTC. Translated, it gives CASSTTSIRDEQFF.